This record covers a single TCR beta chain. The clone's antigen remains unknown. Base qualities are missing; no much larger clone stands one base away. The thymus tissue came from surgical resects taken out during corrective cardiac surgery. The donors were immunologically healthy infants in Finland who had open corrective cardiac surgery for congenital heart defects. Thymocytes were released mechanically from tissue and stored at -70 °C as pellets of roughly 8.5-32 million cells. A QIAsymphony instrument was used to extract genomic DNA from frozen cell pellets. CDR1 and CDR2 are drawn from the germline V gene (reference sequence): MNHEY, SMNVEV. Measured from the cysteine to the phenylalanine, the CDR3 is 18 residues long. Solely the CDR3 DNA is kept, with 54 bases framed from the first base. Germline trimming: 4 bases from V, 0 bases from J; junction bases outside gene matches: 11. The data originate from a study of human thymus T cells (dated by TCRdb to about 2020). Some background on the complete study: The study used 7 to 9 infant thymus samples plus four related peripheral blood samples to characterize TCR alpha and beta repertoires. The infant donors were roughly 7 to 244 days old, and the cohort included about 6 males and a couple of females. The research as a whole found: Highly overlapping thymic TCR repertoires among unrelated individuals were reported in the related research. V and J gene segment usage appeared biased in both thymic and peripheral blood repertoires. On average, thymus samples gave hundreds of thousands of unique TCRB clonotypes, whereas blood samples gave some 84,000.

Using the immunoSEQ multiplex PCR assay, the TCRB and TCRAD loci were amplified from a standardized quantity of quality-controlled genomic DNA. Amplicons spanned the V(D)J region at a length sufficient to cover the CDR3 and identify V and J genes. The commercial immunoSEQ service was used to sequence amplicons on an Illumina platform. The paper's processing steps were these. Primer bias and sequencing errors were corrected as previously described, and TCRAD and TCRB were defined on the basis of the IMGT database. The repertoires were analysed using immunoSEQ Analyzer 3.0 and VDJTools for basic statistics, V/J segment usage, diversity estimates, rarefaction and pairwise overlap. Diversity was estimated using the Chao1, ChaoE, Efron-Thisted, Shannon and inverse Simpson indices, and was also estimated on datasets down-sampled to the size of the smallest sample. Repertoire overlap was determined by strict matching of CDR3 nucleotide sequence, V gene and J gene, and Jaccard-based multidimensional scaling clustering was applied. This is the immuneACCESS table as TCRdb keeps it, with only in-frame sequences that have V and J called. A part of the clones is gone; compared with another copy, unresolved V genes explain less than half, and the rest is unexplained. V, J and clone size reflect that table, while D and trimming were determined from the DNA. Recorded for this sample are roughly 130,000 clones; around 96% of them occurred a single time. The ten largest clones capture around 0.025% of the sample.

Recombination connected TRBV27 to TRBJ2-7; 11 central bases correspond to TRBD1. The origin of this receptor is a boy under two years old with a congenital heart defect but otherwise immunologically healthy. The sample taken for sequencing was thymus tissue. For the CDR3, the sequence is CASSSLDRGRPPSYEQYF. DNA sequence: TGTGCCAGCAGTTCTTTGGACAGGGGGCGACCCCCCTCCTACGAGCAGTACTTC.